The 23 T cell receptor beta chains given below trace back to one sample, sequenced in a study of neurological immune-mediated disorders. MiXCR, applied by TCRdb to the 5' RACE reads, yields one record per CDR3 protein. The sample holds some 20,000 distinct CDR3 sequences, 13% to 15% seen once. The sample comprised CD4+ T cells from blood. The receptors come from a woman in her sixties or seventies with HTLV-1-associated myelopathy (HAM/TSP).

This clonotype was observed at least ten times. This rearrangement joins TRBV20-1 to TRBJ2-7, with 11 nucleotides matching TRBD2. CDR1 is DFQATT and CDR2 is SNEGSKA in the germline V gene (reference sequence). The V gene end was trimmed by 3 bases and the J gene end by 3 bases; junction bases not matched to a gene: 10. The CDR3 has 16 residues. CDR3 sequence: CSASPISGRGYYEQYF. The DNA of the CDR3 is TGCAGTGCTAGTCCCATTAGCGGGAGGGGATACTACGAGCAGTACTTC.

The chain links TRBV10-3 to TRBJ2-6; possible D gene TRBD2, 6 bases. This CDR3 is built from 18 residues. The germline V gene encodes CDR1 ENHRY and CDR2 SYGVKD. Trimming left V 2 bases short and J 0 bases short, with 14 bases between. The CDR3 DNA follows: TGTGCCATCAGTGAGACCGAGGGAGGACACTCTGGGGCCAACGTCCTGACTTTC. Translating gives CAISETEGGHSGANVLTF.

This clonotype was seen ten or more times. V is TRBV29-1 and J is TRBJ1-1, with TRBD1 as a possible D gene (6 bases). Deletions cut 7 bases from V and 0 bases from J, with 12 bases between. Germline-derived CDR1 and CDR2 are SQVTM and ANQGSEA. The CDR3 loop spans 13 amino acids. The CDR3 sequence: CSGRQVMNTEAFF. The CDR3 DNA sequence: TGCAGCGGCCGACAGGTGATGAACACTGAAGCTTTCTTT.

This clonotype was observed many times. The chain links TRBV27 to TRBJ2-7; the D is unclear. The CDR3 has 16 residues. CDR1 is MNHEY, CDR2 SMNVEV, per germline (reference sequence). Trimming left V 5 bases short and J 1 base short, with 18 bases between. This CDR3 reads CASSPIYIVRSYEQYF. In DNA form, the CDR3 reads TGTGCCAGCAGTCCCATTTATATAGTGAGATCCTACGAGCAGTACTTC.

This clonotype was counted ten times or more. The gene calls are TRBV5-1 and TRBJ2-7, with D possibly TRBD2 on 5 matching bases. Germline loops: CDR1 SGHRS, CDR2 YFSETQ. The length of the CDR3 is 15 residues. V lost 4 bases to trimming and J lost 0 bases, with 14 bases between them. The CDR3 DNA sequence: TGCGCCAGCAGCCCGGACGGGGTAAGCTCCTACGAGCAGTACTTC. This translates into CASSPDGVSSYEQYF.

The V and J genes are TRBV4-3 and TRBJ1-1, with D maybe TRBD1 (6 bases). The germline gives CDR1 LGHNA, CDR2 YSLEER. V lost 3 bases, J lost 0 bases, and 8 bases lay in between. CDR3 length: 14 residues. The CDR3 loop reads CASSQRDMNTEAFF. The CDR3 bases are TGCGCCAGCAGCCAGAGGGACATGAACACTGAAGCTTTCTTT.

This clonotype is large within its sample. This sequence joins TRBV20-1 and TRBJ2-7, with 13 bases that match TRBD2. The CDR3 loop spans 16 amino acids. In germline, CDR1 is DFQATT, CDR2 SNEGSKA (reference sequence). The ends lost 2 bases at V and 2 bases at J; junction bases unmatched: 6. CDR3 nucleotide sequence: TGCAGTGCTAGATCCGGGACTAGCGGGATACCCTACGAGCAGTACTTC. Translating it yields CSARSGTSGIPYEQYF.

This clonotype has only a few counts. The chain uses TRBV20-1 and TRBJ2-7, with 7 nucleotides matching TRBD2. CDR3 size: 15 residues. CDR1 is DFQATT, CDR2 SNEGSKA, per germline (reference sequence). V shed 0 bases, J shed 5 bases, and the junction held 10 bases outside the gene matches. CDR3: CSARDFASGLHEQYF. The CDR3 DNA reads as TGCAGTGCTAGAGATTTTGCTAGCGGTTTACACGAGCAGTACTTC.

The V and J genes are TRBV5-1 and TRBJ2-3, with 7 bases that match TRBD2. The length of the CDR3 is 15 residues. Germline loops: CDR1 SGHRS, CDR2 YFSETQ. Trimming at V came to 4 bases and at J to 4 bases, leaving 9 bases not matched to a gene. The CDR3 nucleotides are TGCGCCAGCAGCCTCTCTAGCGGCGGCGCAGATACGCAGTATTTT. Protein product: CASSLSSGGADTQYF.

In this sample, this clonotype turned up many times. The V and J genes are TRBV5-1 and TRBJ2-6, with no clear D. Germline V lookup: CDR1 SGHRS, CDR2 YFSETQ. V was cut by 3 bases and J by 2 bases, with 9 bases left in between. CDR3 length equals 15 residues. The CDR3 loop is CASSYDFTGANVLTF. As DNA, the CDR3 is TGCGCCAGCAGCTACGACTTCACTGGGGCCAACGTCCTGACTTTC.

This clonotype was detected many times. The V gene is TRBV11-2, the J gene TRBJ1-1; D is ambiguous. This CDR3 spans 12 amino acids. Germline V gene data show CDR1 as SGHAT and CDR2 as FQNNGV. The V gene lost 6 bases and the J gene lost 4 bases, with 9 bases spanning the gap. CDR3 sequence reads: CASRGIGTEAFF. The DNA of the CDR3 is TGTGCCAGCAGGGGGATCGGCACTGAAGCTTTCTTT.

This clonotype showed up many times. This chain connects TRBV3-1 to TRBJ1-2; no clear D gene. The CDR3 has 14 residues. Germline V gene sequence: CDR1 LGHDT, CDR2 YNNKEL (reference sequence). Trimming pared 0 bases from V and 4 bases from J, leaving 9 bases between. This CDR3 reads CASSQDPRFYGYTF. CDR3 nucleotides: TGTGCCAGCAGCCAAGATCCCAGGTTCTATGGCTACACCTTC.

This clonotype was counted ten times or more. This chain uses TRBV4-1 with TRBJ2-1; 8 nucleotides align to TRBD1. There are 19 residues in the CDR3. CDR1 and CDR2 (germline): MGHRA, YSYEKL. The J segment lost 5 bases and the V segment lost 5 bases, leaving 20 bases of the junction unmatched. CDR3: CASSARTDSPDRADNEQFF. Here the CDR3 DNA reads TGCGCCAGCAGCGCTCGCACAGATTCCCCGGACAGGGCCGACAATGAGCAGTTCTTC.

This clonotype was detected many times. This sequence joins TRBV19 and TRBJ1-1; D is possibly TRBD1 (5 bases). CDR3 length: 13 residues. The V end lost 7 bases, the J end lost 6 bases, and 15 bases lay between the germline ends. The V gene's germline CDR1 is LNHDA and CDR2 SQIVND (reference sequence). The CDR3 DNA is TGTGCCAGTAAGGTCCAGGGAGTATCTGAAGCTTTCTTT. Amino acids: CASKVQGVSEAFF.

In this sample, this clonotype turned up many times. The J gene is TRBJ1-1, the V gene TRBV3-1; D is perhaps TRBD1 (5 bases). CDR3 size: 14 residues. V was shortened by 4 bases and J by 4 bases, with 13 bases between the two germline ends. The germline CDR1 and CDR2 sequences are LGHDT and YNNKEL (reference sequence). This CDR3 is CASSPDGRGTEAFF. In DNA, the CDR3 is TGTGCCAGCAGCCCGGACGGGAGGGGCACTGAAGCTTTCTTT.

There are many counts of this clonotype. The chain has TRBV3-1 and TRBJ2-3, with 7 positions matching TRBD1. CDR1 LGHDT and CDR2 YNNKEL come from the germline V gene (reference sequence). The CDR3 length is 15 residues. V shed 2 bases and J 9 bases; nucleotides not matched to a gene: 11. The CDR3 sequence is CASSQYRGLVPTQYF. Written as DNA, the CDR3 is TGTGCCAGCAGCCAATACAGGGGTTTGGTTCCAACGCAGTATTTT.

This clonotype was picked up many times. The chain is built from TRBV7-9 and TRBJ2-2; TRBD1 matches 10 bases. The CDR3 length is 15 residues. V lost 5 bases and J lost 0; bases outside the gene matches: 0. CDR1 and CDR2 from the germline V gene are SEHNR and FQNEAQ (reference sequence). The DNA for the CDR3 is TGTGCCAGCAGCGGACAGGGGGCGAACACCGGGGAGCTGTTTTTT. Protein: CASSGQGANTGELFF. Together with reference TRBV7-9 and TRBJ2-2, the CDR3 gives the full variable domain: DTGVSQNPRHKITKRGQNVTFRCDPISEHNRLYWYRQTLGQGPEFLTYFQNEAQLEKSRLLSDRFSAERPKGSFSTLEIQRTEQGDSAMYLCASSGQGANTGELFFGEGSRLTVL.

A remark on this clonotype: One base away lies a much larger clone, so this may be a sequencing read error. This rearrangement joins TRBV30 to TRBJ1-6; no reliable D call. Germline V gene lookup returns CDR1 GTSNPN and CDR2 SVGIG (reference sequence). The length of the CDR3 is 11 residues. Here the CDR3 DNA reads TGTGCCTGGAGTGGAAACTCACACCTCCACTTT. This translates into CAWSGNSHLHF.

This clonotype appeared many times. For the CDR3, the DNA is TGTGCCAGCAGCCCACTAGCGGGGGGGCCAGGTGAGCAGTTCTTC. This sequence encodes CASSPLAGGPGEQFF. The V and J genes are TRBV11-3 and TRBJ2-1; TRBD2 agrees at 13 bases. V was pared by 5 bases and J by 9 bases, with 7 bases of the junction left unmatched. This CDR3 has 15 residues. Germline values: CDR1 SGHNT, CDR2 YENEEA.

The DNA for the CDR3 is TGCGCCAGCAGTGAGTCGCGACTAGCGGGGGGCTACGAGCAGTACTTC. It is translated as CASSESRLAGGYEQYF. The rearrangement uses TRBV10-2 and TRBJ2-7; 13 bases are a match to TRBD2. CDR3 length: 16 residues. The junction had 2 bases not matched to a gene; V was cut back by 0 bases and J by 3 bases. CDR1 WSHSY and CDR2 SAAADI come from the germline V gene.

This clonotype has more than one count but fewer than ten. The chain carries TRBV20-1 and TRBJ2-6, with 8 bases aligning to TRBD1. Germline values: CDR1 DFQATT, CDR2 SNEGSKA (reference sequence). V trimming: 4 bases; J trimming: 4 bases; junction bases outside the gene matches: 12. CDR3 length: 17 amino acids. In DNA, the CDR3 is TGCAGTGCTATAGGACAGGGTTCTTCGGGGGGGGCCAACGTCCTGACTTTC. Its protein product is CSAIGQGSSGGANVLTF.

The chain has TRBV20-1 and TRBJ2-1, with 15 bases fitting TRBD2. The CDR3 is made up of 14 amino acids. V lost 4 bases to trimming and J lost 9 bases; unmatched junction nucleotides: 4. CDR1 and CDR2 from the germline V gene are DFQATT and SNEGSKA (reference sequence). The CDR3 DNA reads TGCAGTGCTATGGGACTAGCGGGAGGTGGTGAGCAGTTCTTC. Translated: CSAMGLAGGGEQFF.

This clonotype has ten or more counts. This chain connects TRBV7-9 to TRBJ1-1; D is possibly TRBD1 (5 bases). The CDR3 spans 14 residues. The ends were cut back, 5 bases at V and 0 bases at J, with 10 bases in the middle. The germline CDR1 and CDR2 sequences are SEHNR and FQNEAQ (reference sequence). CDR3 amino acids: CASSLTAMNTEAFF. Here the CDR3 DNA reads TGTGCCAGCAGCCTGACAGCCATGAACACTGAAGCTTTCTTT.